These 31 T cell receptor beta chains share one sample of origin, sequenced in a study of T cells in localized non-small cell lung cancer. The protocol was immunoSEQ multiplex PCR, while the TCRdb copy is restricted to in-frame clones and leaves out a portion. Among approximately 54,000 clones listed, 75% to 90% were seen once. The sample consisted of peripheral blood, taken before any cancer treatment. These receptors originate from a woman aged 40-69 years with stage I lung adenocarcinoma.

J is TRBJ1-2 and V is TRBV28, with D uncertain. With 5 bases removed from V and 8 bases from J, the gap between germline ends came to 12 bases. This CDR3 region has 12 residues. Germline V CDR1 and CDR2: MDHEN, SYDVKM. The CDR3 reads CASSAGVWGYTF. CDR3 in DNA: TGTGCCAGCAGTGCCGGGGTTTGGGGCTACACCTTC.

V and J are TRBV6-1 and TRBJ1-1; D perhaps matches TRBD1 (5 bases). Trimming stripped 4 bases from V and 5 bases from J, with 14 bases between. The germline V gene encodes CDR1 MNHNS and CDR2 SASEGT. The CDR3 runs 14 residues. The CDR3 coding sequence is TGTGCCAGCAGTGGTCCCCAGGGTCGAACTGAAGCTTTCTTT. It specifies CASSGPQGRTEAFF.

This clone was counted once. The genes are TRBV7-2 and TRBJ1-6; no firm D call. CDR1 and CDR2 from the germline V gene are SGHTA and FQGNSA. The CDR3 spans 16 residues. Trimming took 1 base from V and 7 from J, leaving 14 bases between them. The CDR3 protein is CASSLGSLGSNSPLHF. CDR3 sequence (DNA): TGTGCCAGCAGCTTAGGTTCACTCGGGAGCAATTCACCCCTCCACTTT. The variable domain in full, with the rest retrieved from reference TRBV7-2 and TRBJ1-6, is GAGVSQSPSNKVTEKGKDVELRCDPISGHTALYWYRQSLGQGLEFLIYFQGNSAPDKSGLPSDRFSAERTGGSVSTLTIQRTQQEDSAVYLCASSLGSLGSNSPLHFGNGTRLTVT.

The chain joins TRBV29-1 to TRBJ2-7; D not certain. The CDR3 totals 11 residues. The V end was cut by 4 bases, the J end by 1 base, with 5 bases between. Germline-derived CDR1 and CDR2 are SQVTM and ANQGSEA. The CDR3 region has the DNA TGCAGCGTTGTCGGGTCCTACGAGCAGTACTTC. It codes for CSVVGSYEQYF.

V gene TRBV6-5 combines with J gene TRBJ1-1; possibly TRBD1 for D (6 bases). CDR1 and CDR2 from the germline V gene are MNHEY and SVGAGI. This CDR3 spans 13 amino acids. As DNA, the CDR3 is TGTGCGAGGACAGCTTTCATGAACACTGAAGCTTTCTTT. Its translation is CARTAFMNTEAFF.

J is TRBJ1-2 and V is TRBV7-2, with 9 bases that match TRBD1. Trimming removed 0 bases from V and 4 bases from J; junction bases left unmatched: 0. CDR3 length equals 14 residues. Germline loops: CDR1 SGHTA, CDR2 FQGNSA. The CDR3 DNA is TGTGCCAGCAGCTTAGCGGACAGGGGCTATGGCTACACCTTC. Its translation is CASSLADRGYGYTF.

The DNA of the CDR3 is TGCGCCAGCAGCTTGGGGGCGAGCTTTGATTCACCCCTCCACTTT. It specifies CASSLGASFDSPLHF. The V call is TRBV5-1, the J call TRBJ1-6; D unresolved. V was cut by 0 bases and J by 8 bases, with 12 bases left in between. Germline V gene data show CDR1 as SGHRS and CDR2 as YFSETQ. This CDR3 spans 15 amino acids.

By share of the sample, this clone is medium-sized. V gene TRBV6-5 combines with J gene TRBJ2-5; D call uncertain. This CDR3 region has 15 residues. CDR1 MNHEY and CDR2 SVGAGI come from the germline V gene. Trimming shortened V by 2 bases and J by 0 bases, and 10 bases separated the two germline ends. The CDR3 reads CASSYSSTYQETQYF. CDR3 coding DNA: TGTGCCAGCAGTTACAGCAGCACCTACCAAGAGACCCAGTACTTC.

The rearrangement uses TRBV4-1 and TRBJ1-2; a weak D match, TRBD1 (5 bases). V lost 5 bases, J lost 0 bases, and 7 bases lay in between. Germline V CDR1 and CDR2: MGHRA, YSYEKL. This CDR3 is built from 13 residues. The CDR3 sequence: CASSDRPNYGYTF. The CDR3 DNA sequence: TGCGCCAGCAGCGACAGACCTAACTATGGCTACACCTTC.

The chain recombines TRBV18 with TRBJ1-1; D possibly corresponds to TRBD1 (5 bases). Germline V CDR1 and CDR2: KGHSH, LQKENI. V shed 6 bases and J shed 1 base, with 12 bases lying between them. CDR3 length: 14 amino acids. Here the CDR3 DNA reads TGTGCCAGCTCGCCAGGGACGGGGAACACTGAAGCTTTCTTT. Translated: CASSPGTGNTEAFF.

This chain joins TRBV5-4 and TRBJ1-2; D remains ambiguous. V dropped 1 base and J dropped 8 bases, with 9 bases sitting between them. This CDR3 has 12 residues. Per germline, CDR1 SGHNT and CDR2 YYREEE (reference sequence). The DNA for the CDR3 is TGTGCCAGCAGCTTGCAGGCGGGGGGCTACACCTTC. The encoded protein is CASSLQAGGYTF.

This clone has only one observation. V and J are TRBV19 and TRBJ2-2; 7 bases fit TRBD2. The V and J ends lost 5 bases and 1 base, in that order; junction bases with no gene match: 4. This CDR3 spans 15 amino acids. The germline CDR1 and CDR2 sequences are LNHDA and SQIVND (reference sequence). The CDR3 DNA reads as TGTGCCAGTAGTTCCTTAGCGGGGAACACCGGGGAGCTGTTTTTT. It codes for CASSSLAGNTGELFF.

The CDR3 DNA reads as TGTGCCAGCAGCTTGCCACAGGGGTACGAGCAGTACTTC. Its protein is CASSLPQGYEQYF. The chain couples TRBV5-6 to TRBJ2-7, with 7 bases aligning to TRBD1. The germline V gene encodes CDR1 SGHDT and CDR2 YYEEEE. The CDR3 is 13 residues long. Trimming removed 1 base from V and 4 bases from J; junction bases left unmatched: 2.

The chain has TRBV2 and TRBJ1-4; D is undetermined. Looked up from germline, CDR1 is SNHLY and CDR2 is FYNNEI. The CDR3 has 17 residues. Trimming took 1 base from V and 0 from J, leaving 12 bases between them. This CDR3 is CASSEEGLSTTNEKLFF. The CDR3 DNA sequence: TGTGCCAGCAGTGAAGAAGGACTTTCGACAACTAATGAAAAACTGTTTTTT.

This chain links TRBV5-1 with TRBJ1-4, with D possibly being TRBD1 (5 bases). The V end was cut by 6 bases, the J end by 8 bases, with 20 bases between. The germline gives CDR1 SGHRS, CDR2 YFSETQ. The CDR3 has 15 residues. The CDR3 region is CASKKVEGVREKLFF. In DNA, the CDR3 is TGCGCCAGCAAAAAGGTAGAAGGGGTTCGCGAAAAACTGTTTTTT.

This chain links TRBV4-3 with TRBJ1-2, with 7 bases aligning to TRBD1. This CDR3 spans 17 amino acids. Per the germline V gene, CDR1 is LGHNA and CDR2 is YSLEER. V lost 1 base to trimming and J lost 0 bases; unmatched junction nucleotides: 8. The CDR3, as DNA: TGCGCCAGCAGCCAAGTTCGACGGACAGGATCTAACTATGGCTACACCTTC. It specifies CASSQVRRTGSNYGYTF.

This clone was recorded only once. The gene calls are TRBV4-2 and TRBJ1-2, with 7 bases that match TRBD1. The CDR3 has 13 residues. J gave up 7 bases and V 5 bases, and 7 bases lay outside the gene matches. The germline gives CDR1 LGHNA, CDR2 YNFKEQ. The CDR3 DNA is TGTGCCAGCAGCTCATACAGGGGTGGTGGCTACACCTTC. Protein: CASSSYRGGGYTF.

This clone was seen more than once but under ten times. This chain uses TRBV2 with TRBJ2-7; D unresolved. Germline V gives CDR1 SNHLY, CDR2 FYNNEI. This CDR3 has 13 residues. V was shortened by 1 base and J by 6 bases, with 10 bases between the two germline ends. The CDR3 region is CASSEVNAGEQYF. The CDR3 bases are TGTGCCAGCAGTGAAGTTAACGCTGGCGAGCAGTACTTC.

V gene TRBV30 combines with J gene TRBJ1-3; a possible D gene is TRBD1 (6 bases). The CDR3 extends over 14 amino acids. V lost 0 bases to trimming and J lost 6 bases, with 12 bases between them. The germline gives CDR1 GTSNPN, CDR2 SVGIG (reference sequence). The DNA of the CDR3 is TGTGCCTGGAGTGTATCTGGGGGCTTAAACACCATATATTTT. Amino acid sequence: CAWSVSGGLNTIYF.

For this clone: This specimen includes other DNA sequences encoding the same CDR3. The rearrangement joins TRBV7-9 to TRBJ1-3; no reliable D call. CDR1 and CDR2 (germline): SEHNR, FQNEAQ (reference sequence). V was cut by 2 bases and J by 0 bases, with 2 bases left in between. There are 13 residues in the CDR3. CDR3 residues: CASSLSSGNTIYF. CDR3 DNA sequence: TGTGCCAGCAGCTTAAGCTCTGGAAACACCATATATTTT.

This clone was found once. The chain links TRBV9 to TRBJ1-2; D gene uncertain. The V end lost 4 bases, the J end lost 8 bases, and 18 bases lay between the germline ends. CDR1 SGDLS and CDR2 YYNGEE come from the germline V gene. CDR3 length: 14 amino acids. The DNA for the CDR3 is TGTGCCAGCAGCAAAGAAACCGGATATAAAGGCTACACCTTC. This codes for CASSKETGYKGYTF.

This chain joins TRBV1 and TRBJ2-7; the table's TRBD2 call for D was not verified on the DNA. TRBV1 is labeled a pseudogene. The CDR3 spans 16 residues. This chain's CDR3 is CTSSQPLASPSYEQYF. Here the CDR3 DNA reads TGCACCAGCAGCCAACCACTAGCGAGCCCCTCCTACGAGCAGTACTTC.

A single count supports this clone. V usage is TRBV19 and J usage is TRBJ1-1; D remains ambiguous. The CDR3 spans 13 residues. With 3 bases removed from V and 3 bases from J, the gap between germline ends came to 8 bases. CDR1 LNHDA and CDR2 SQIVND come from the germline V gene (reference sequence). The CDR3 nucleotides are TGTGCCAGTAGTATCGTCGTGGACACTGAAGCTTTCTTT. It translates to CASSIVVDTEAFF.

To note about this clone: The same CDR3 is also encoded by other DNA sequences in this sample. This chain joins TRBV10-3 and TRBJ1-5; 9 bases map to TRBD1. With 4 bases clipped from V and 4 bases from J, the junction kept 2 bases outside the gene matches. In germline, CDR1 is ENHRY, CDR2 SYGVKD. The CDR3 is made up of 14 amino acids. CDR3 amino acids: CAISGGQGNQPQHF. CDR3 DNA: TGTGCCATCAGTGGCGGACAGGGGAATCAGCCCCAGCATTTT.

The chain joins TRBV6-5 to TRBJ1-6; tentatively, D is TRBD1 (6 bases). This CDR3 contains 15 residues. Trimming removed 3 bases from V and 5 bases from J, with 11 bases in between. Germline V gives CDR1 MNHEY, CDR2 SVGAGI. This chain's CDR3 is CASSYRTVDNSPLHF. The CDR3 nucleotides are TGTGCCAGCAGTTATCGGACAGTGGATAATTCACCCCTCCACTTT.

CDR3 sequence: CASSSNRDSTGRELFF. DNA of the CDR3: TGCGCCAGCAGTAGCAACAGGGACTCCACGGGAAGGGAGCTGTTTTTT. V usage is TRBV10-1 and J usage is TRBJ2-2, with D perhaps assigned TRBD1 or TRBD2 (6 bases each). V dropped 5 bases and J dropped 9 bases, with 22 bases sitting between them. Per germline, CDR1 WNHNN and CDR2 SYGVQD (reference sequence). This CDR3 is built from 16 residues.

This clone was counted a few times. The CDR3 is CASSQEESMGRRNIQYF. The CDR3 nucleotides read TGCGCCAGCAGCCAAGAAGAATCTATGGGACGACGAAACATTCAGTACTTC. The V gene is TRBV4-1, the J gene TRBJ2-4; D is possibly TRBD1 or TRBD2 (5 bases each). The CDR3 has 17 amino acids. Germline V lookup: CDR1 MGHRA, CDR2 YSYEKL. V shed 0 bases and J shed 6 bases, with 18 bases lying between them.

The chain employs TRBV19 and TRBJ2-3; 8 nucleotides match TRBD2. The length of the CDR3 is 14 residues. CDR1 is LNHDA and CDR2 is SQIVND in the germline V gene (reference sequence). V trimming: 4 bases; J trimming: 5 bases; junction bases outside the gene matches: 5. CDR3 nucleotide sequence: TGTGCCAGTAGTACGGGGGGGCCAAAAGATACGCAGTATTTT. As protein: CASSTGGPKDTQYF.

The chain recombines TRBV4-2 with TRBJ2-1; D is unresolved. CDR1 is LGHNA and CDR2 is YNFKEQ in the germline V gene. V gave up 1 base and J gave up 1 base, with 8 bases separating them. The CDR3 contains 15 residues. CDR3 coding DNA: TGTGCCAGCAGCCAAGTAGCAGCATCCTACAATGAGCAGTTCTTC. This sequence encodes CASSQVAASYNEQFF.

The chain employs TRBV2 and TRBJ2-1; D uncertain. The ends were cut back, 5 bases at V and 4 bases at J, with 9 bases in the middle. The germline V gene encodes CDR1 SNHLY and CDR2 FYNNEI. The CDR3 extends over 13 amino acids. CDR3 sequence reads: CASSKGPYNEQFF. CDR3 nucleotide sequence: TGTGCCAGCAGTAAAGGACCTTACAATGAGCAGTTCTTC. The full variable domain, with the rest looked up from reference TRBV2 and TRBJ2-1, is EPEVTQTPSHQVTQMGQEVILRCVPISNHLYFYWYRQILGQKVEFLVSFYNNEISEKSEIFDDQFSVERPDGSNFTLKIRSTKLEDSAMYFCASSKGPYNEQFFGPGTRLTVL.

This clone is a singleton in its sample. This chain connects TRBV19 to TRBJ1-2; TRBD1 might be the D (5 bases). From germline, CDR1 is LNHDA and CDR2 SQIVND (reference sequence). V was clipped by 7 bases and J by 6 bases, with 18 bases between them. This CDR3 has 14 residues. The CDR3 sequence is CASTREEGVHGYTF. CDR3 nucleotides: TGTGCCAGTACCCGAGAGGAAGGGGTCCATGGCTACACCTTC.